Given below is one T cell receptor beta chain in context. This sample is part of a study of CD4 and CD8 cells across lung adenocarcinoma regions. TCRdb redid the calling of the PCR reads with MiXCR, one entry per CDR3 protein. The sample has around 6,800 distinct CDR3 sequences, roughly 50% seen once. The germline CDR1 and CDR2 sequences are MNHNS and SASEGT. This CDR3 spans 13 amino acids. Sample: CD8+ T cells from the center of a lung tumor. This clonotype was sampled from a male donor with lung adenocarcinoma. The CD4 and CD8 labels of this study may be unreliable. V and J are TRBV6-1 and TRBJ2-1; D not resolved. The J call is uncertain, as TRBJ2-7 better fits the DNA end. CDR3 in amino acids: CASSEEISYEQYF. The DNA of the CDR3 is TGTGCCAGCAGTGAAGAGATCTCCTACGAGCAGTACTTC.